A selection of T cell receptor beta chains follows, all from one sample in a study of blood T cells in healthy people across ages. TCRdb re-analysed the 5' RACE reads in MiXCR, keeping a single row per CDR3 protein. Among about 1.8 million distinct CDR3 sequences listed, about 49% were seen once. Sequencing was performed on blood. The receptor set was obtained from a middle-aged woman in good health. CDR3s leave out the opening cysteine and the closing phenylalanine or tryptophan. Size values are once, few and many counts, or a class for expanded clones, and some rows have none.

12 | - | TRBJ2-3 | TRBV15 | ATSGDYGPDTQY
13 | - | TRBJ1-6 | TRBV12-3/TRBV12-4 | ASSLGTRAYSPLH
13 | - | TRBJ1-5 | TRBV10-3 | AIRSDRGLNQPQH
14 | - | TRBJ2-7 | TRBV11-2 | ASSQGYWDRGYEQY
11 | - | TRBJ2-7 | TRBV2 | ASRGDRSLEQY
13 | - | TRBJ1-5 | TRBV4-2 | ASSQVNTGNQPQH
9 | few | TRBJ2-5 | TRBV28 | ASSLGGQQY
13 | - | TRBJ2-7 | TRBV6-2/TRBV6-3 | ASSYSSSGGPPLY
11 | few | - | TRBV5-6 | ASGLGGIYEQY
14 | - | TRBJ2-1 | TRBV11-3 | ASSSTGAGSYNEQF
15 | once | TRBJ1-4 | TRBV5-5 | ASSLVGRERSNEKLF
12 | few | TRBJ2-3 | TRBV6-5 | ASRGPAGTDTQY
14 | - | TRBJ2-3 | TRBV7-2 | ASSPRSGGGPHTQY
12 | few | TRBJ1-4 | TRBV2 | ASSDPGLQEKLF
12 | few | TRBJ2-5 | TRBV20-1 | SARLAGGWETQY
12 | - | TRBJ2-7 | TRBV7-8 | ASSSPGQEYEQY
12 | - | TRBJ2-1 | TRBV7-8 | ASSFNGGTDEQF
9 | - | TRBJ1-2 | TRBV10-3 | AISDGMGYT
13 | - | TRBJ2-1 | TRBV4-3 | ASTAHRGTLNEQF
13 | - | - | TRBV15 | ATSRDEGLQETQF
11 | - | TRBJ2-1 | TRBV5-8 | ASTGIRDNEQF
13 | - | TRBJ2-3 | TRBV5-1 | ASSLQDGSTDTQY
12 | - | TRBJ1-5 | TRBV28 | ASSLTELIQPQH
12 | - | - | TRBV20-1 | SAKTSGVQETQY
11 | - | TRBJ1-1 | TRBV12-3/TRBV12-4 | ASSKEVNTEAF
16 | few | TRBJ2-3 | TRBV24-1 | ATSEVPGLAGGTDTQY
14 | once | TRBJ2-5 | TRBV18 | ASSPQQGGIQETQY
12 | once | TRBJ2-5 | TRBV7-2 | ASSPGTGQGTQY
13 | - | TRBJ2-3 | TRBV18 | ASSPIRTDTDTQY
14 | - | TRBJ2-6 | TRBV10-2 | ASSDPAGSGANVLT
13 | - | - | TRBV5-1 | ASSPRERGDGTQY
14 | - | TRBJ2-1 | TRBV7-2 | ASSSGQGGVYNEQF
14 | few | TRBJ2-3 | TRBV4-3 | ASSQPEARSKDTQY
13 | - | TRBJ2-7 | TRBV6-2/TRBV6-3 | ASRGTSGHFNEQY
15 | - | TRBJ2-1 | TRBV2 | ASSVSQGGLDYNEQF
15 | few | TRBJ1-4 | TRBV5-1 | ASSKGQGGATNEKLF
9 | - | TRBJ2-5 | TRBV6-6 | AATGERTQY
13 | few | TRBJ2-3 | TRBV6-2/TRBV6-3 | ASSPGGARGDTQY
9 | - | TRBJ2-7 | TRBV28 | ASSLAPQVY
14 | few | TRBJ2-4 | TRBV6-2/TRBV6-3 | ASSLMGSGGKNIQY
14 | - | TRBJ2-5 | TRBV7-9 | ASSLGSLALQETQY
13 | once | TRBJ1-3 | TRBV6-5 | ASSYSSGAGNTIY
13 | - | TRBJ1-1 | TRBV4-1 | ASSPGKQGGTEAF
17 | once | TRBJ2-1 | TRBV12-3/TRBV12-4 | ASSPLGSSGTRSYNEQF
10 | few | TRBJ1-2 | TRBV6-6 | ASAPFNYGYT
11 | few | TRBJ1-2 | TRBV29-1 | SLRGEGENGYT
14 | few | TRBJ2-1 | TRBV4-3 | ASSQDSWLDTNEQF
14 | - | TRBJ2-1 | TRBV9 | ASSDRLAGGHNEQF
14 | few | TRBJ2-7 | TRBV28 | ASSPAGTASSYEQY
14 | - | - | TRBV4-1 | ASSQDWFTTTYEQY
10 | - | TRBJ2-7 | TRBV20-1 | SAEQGTYEQY
8 | few | TRBJ1-2 | TRBV20-1 | KSSDYGYT
11 | few | TRBJ2-1 | TRBV12-3/TRBV12-4 | ASSFGLKNEQF
13 | - | TRBJ2-1 | TRBV2 | AGAGQGASGNEQF